These 18 T cell receptor beta chains share one sample of origin, sequenced in a study of blood T cells in healthy people across ages. A second PCR of about 6 to 11 cycles used a sample-barcoded 5' primer and a J-beta primer mix. TCRdb independently ran MiXCR on the 5' RACE reads; one entry per CDR3 protein. The sample has around 1.1 million distinct CDR3 sequences; 35% to 45% are singletons. Material for sequencing was blood. Every receptor here comes from a man younger than 35 in good health.

As for this clonotype: A much larger clone differs from this one at a single base, so this may be a read error. The CDR3, as DNA: TGCGCCAGCAGCCACTTAGCGGGGTCGACCCCCACAGATACGCAGTATTTT. Translated, it gives CASSHLAGSTPTDTQYF. The gene calls are TRBV4-1 and TRBJ2-3; 8 bases are a match to TRBD2. The V gene end was trimmed by 3 bases and the J gene end by 2 bases; junction bases not matched to a gene: 10. The V gene's germline CDR1 is MGHRA and CDR2 YSYEKL. CDR3 length equals 17 residues.

In its sample, this clonotype was seen a few times. The V and J genes are TRBV5-5 and TRBJ1-2; tentatively, D is TRBD1 (6 bases). Trimming took 0 bases from V and 3 from J, leaving 15 bases between them. This CDR3 is built from 16 residues. The germline CDR1 and CDR2 sequences are SGHKS and YYEKEE (reference sequence). The chain's CDR3 is CASSLGTGFRYYGYTF. The DNA of the CDR3 is TGTGCCAGCAGCTTGGGTACAGGGTTTCGGTACTATGGCTACACCTTC. Looking up the rest from reference TRBV5-5 and TRBJ1-2 gives the full variable domain: DAGVTQSPTHLIKTRGQQVTLRCSPISGHKSVSWYQQVLGQGPQFIFQYYEKEERGRGNFPDRFSARQFPNYSSELNVNALLLGDSALYLCASSLGTGFRYYGYTFGSGTRLTVV.

The rearrangement joins TRBV4-2 to TRBJ1-3; D is unclear. The germline gives CDR1 LGHNA, CDR2 YNFKEQ. This CDR3 spans 15 amino acids. Deletions cut 0 bases from V and 0 bases from J, with 6 bases between. The CDR3 region has the DNA TGTGCCAGCAGCCAAGATCACACCTCTGGAAACACCATATATTTT. As protein: CASSQDHTSGNTIYF.

This rearrangement joins TRBV7-9 to TRBJ1-4; unclear D gene. V lost 5 bases to trimming and J lost 3 bases, with 10 bases between them. Per the germline V gene, CDR1 is SEHNR and CDR2 is FQNEAQ (reference sequence). The length of the CDR3 is 14 residues. This CDR3 reads CASSPSLSNEKLFF. The CDR3, as DNA: TGTGCCAGCAGCCCGAGCCTATCTAATGAAAAACTGTTTTTT. Drawing the rest from reference TRBV7-9 and TRBJ1-4, the complete variable domain is DTGVSQNPRHKITKRGQNVTFRCDPISEHNRLYWYRQTLGQGPEFLTYFQNEAQLEKSRLLSDRFSAERPKGSFSTLEIQRTEQGDSAMYLCASSPSLSNEKLFFGSGTQLSVL.

This clonotype was seen more than once but under ten times. The chain recombines TRBV10-3 with TRBJ2-5, with D possibly matching TRBD2 (5 bases). Germline V lookup: CDR1 ENHRY, CDR2 SYGVKD. This CDR3 contains 13 residues. Trimming shortened V by 3 bases and J by 5 bases, and 10 bases separated the two germline ends. CDR3 DNA: TGTGCCATCAGTGACGGACTGCAGGAGACCCAGTACTTC. Amino acid sequence: CAISDGLQETQYF.

The chain couples TRBV5-1 to TRBJ2-7; 9 bases align to TRBD1. The V and J ends lost 4 bases and 3 bases, in that order; junction bases with no gene match: 5. This CDR3 is built from 14 residues. Germline V CDR1 and CDR2: SGHRS, YFSETQ. Here the CDR3 DNA reads TGCGCCAGCAGCACGTCGACAGGGGGCTACGAGCAGTACTTC. Its translation: CASSTSTGGYEQYF.

This chain joins TRBV2 and TRBJ2-3; no definite D call. V was pared by 11 bases and J by 4 bases, with 19 bases between. Germline V gene lookup returns CDR1 SNHLY and CDR2 FYNNEI. The CDR3 has 14 amino acids. For the CDR3, the DNA is TGTGCCCTTAAGTCACAGTTAAGCGCAGATACGCAGTATTTT. Its translation: CALKSQLSADTQYF.

The genes are TRBV12-3 or TRBV12-4 and TRBJ1-5; the D is unclear. Trimming removed 6 bases from V and 6 bases from J, with 9 bases in between. The CDR3 is 12 amino acids. The CDR3 nucleotides read TGTGCCAGCAGCTTAAGTGTTCAGCCCCAGCATTTT. Encoded protein: CASSLSVQPQHF.

In its sample, this clonotype was seen a few times. The genes are TRBV4-3 and TRBJ2-1; TRBD1 is a possible D gene (6 bases). The CDR3 consists of 15 residues. Germline CDR1 LGHNA, CDR2 YSLEER. V gave up 0 bases and J gave up 6 bases, with 12 bases separating them. The CDR3 protein is CASSQDRGRANEQFF. For the CDR3, the DNA is TGCGCCAGCAGCCAAGACAGGGGTAGGGCCAATGAGCAGTTCTTC.

The V and J genes are TRBV7-9 and TRBJ2-6, with 9 bases aligning to TRBD1. The length of the CDR3 is 18 residues. Trimming at V came to 3 bases and at J to 0 bases, leaving 6 bases not matched to a gene. Germline lookup yields CDR1 SEHNR and CDR2 FQNEAQ (reference sequence). The CDR3 reads CASSFPGQGISGANVLTF. The CDR3 DNA is TGTGCCAGCAGCTTCCCGGGACAGGGAATCTCTGGGGCCAACGTCCTGACTTTC.

This clonotype was detected only a few times. The rearrangement joins TRBV12-3 or TRBV12-4 to TRBJ1-5; D gene ambiguous. V was shortened by 7 bases and J by 9 bases, with 13 bases between the two germline ends. CDR3 size: 12 residues. CDR3 nucleotides: TGTGCCAGCACCGACGGGAGGCGGCCCCAGCATTTT. Encoded protein: CASTDGRRPQHF.

This chain joins TRBV6-2 or TRBV6-3 and TRBJ2-7; 7 bases align to TRBD1. CDR3 length: 15 amino acids. In germline, CDR1 is MNHEY, CDR2 SVGEGT. V lost 4 bases and J lost 2; bases outside the gene matches: 8. CDR3 in DNA: TGTGCCAGCAGTTGGGACAGACGACCACCCTACGAGCAGTACTTC. This gives the protein CASSWDRRPPYEQYF.

This chain links TRBV6-5 with TRBJ2-3; 9 positions agree with TRBD2. This CDR3 is built from 13 residues. Germline CDR1 MNHEY, CDR2 SVGAGI. V shed 5 bases, J shed 7 bases, and the junction held 4 bases outside the gene matches. The CDR3 sequence: CASSASGEHTQYF. CDR3 DNA sequence: TGTGCCAGCAGTGCTAGCGGGGAACATACGCAGTATTTT.

This clonotype occurred a few times. The rearrangement joins TRBV5-1 to TRBJ2-1, with D unresolved. The CDR3 totals 14 residues. Germline CDR1 is SGHRS and CDR2 is YFSETQ. V lost 2 bases and J 8 bases, leaving 14 bases between the germline ends. This CDR3 is CASSFGGFGDEQFF. The CDR3 nucleotides are TGCGCCAGCAGCTTTGGTGGTTTTGGGGATGAGCAGTTCTTC. The full variable domain, in which reference TRBV5-1 and TRBJ2-1 provide the parts outside the CDR3, is KAGVTQTPRYLIKTRGQQVTLSCSPISGHRSVSWYQQTPGQGLQFLFEYFSETQRNKGNFPGRFSGRQFSNSRSEMNVSTLELGDSALYLCASSFGGFGDEQFFGPGTRLTVL.

This clonotype was observed a few times. The chain recombines TRBV5-6 with TRBJ2-1, with D tentatively TRBD2 (5 bases). Germline V lookup: CDR1 SGHDT, CDR2 YYEEEE. The CDR3 consists of 13 residues. Trimming shortened V by 2 bases and J by 7 bases, and 10 bases separated the two germline ends. CDR3 sequence (DNA): TGTGCCAGCAGCTTAATGACGGGGAATGAGCAGTTCTTC. Amino acid sequence: CASSLMTGNEQFF.

This clonotype appeared a single time. This likely traces to a read error, being one base from a far larger clone. The chain couples TRBV7-6 to TRBJ2-1, with D possibly TRBD1 on 6 matching bases. The germline CDR1 and CDR2 sequences are SGHVS and FNYEAQ. The CDR3 consists of 15 residues. CDR3 sequence reads: CASSSGTSSYSEQFF. CDR3 DNA: TGTGCCAGCAGTTCCGGGACATCTTCCTACAGTGAGCAGTTCTTC. Full variable domain (remainder filled in from reference TRBV7-6 and TRBJ2-1): GAGVSQSPRYKVTKRGQDVALRCDPISGHVSLYWYRQALGQGPEFLTYFNYEAQQDKSGLPNDRFSAERPEGSISTLTIQRTEQRDSAMYRCASSSGTSSYSEQFFGPGTRLTVL.

This clonotype has only one observation. An end of the junction differs from the germline gene, which may be a read error. V and J are TRBV28 and TRBJ2-4; D gene unclear. With the DNA end fitting TRBJ2-7 better, the J assignment may be wrong. The V gene's germline CDR1 is MDHEN and CDR2 SYDVKM. The CDR3 spans 13 residues. The CDR3, as DNA: TGTGCCAGCAGGAGGAGCAGCTCCCACGAGCAGTACTTC. It translates to CASRRSSSHEQYF.

This clonotype was picked up a small number of times. Its ends do not fully match the called genes, so a read error is possible. This chain uses TRBV12-3 or TRBV12-4 with TRBJ2-3, with 9 bases matching TRBD1. There are 16 residues in the CDR3. The CDR3 spells CASSLGTGMSLDTQYF. For the CDR3, the DNA is TGTGCCAGCAGCTTAGGGACAGGGATGAGTTTAGATACGCAGTATTTT.